A selection of T cell receptor beta chains follows, all from one sample in a study of blood T cell repertoires in COVID-19. Profiled with immunoSEQ multiplex PCR; TCRdb holds only in-frame clones, not every one. Of around 130,000 clones in the sample, 70% to 85% were seen once. Input material: peripheral blood. The receptor source for this set is a woman aged 55-69 years with acute or convalescent COVID-19. The CDR3 runs from the conserved cysteine through the conserved F or W. The D gene is left open where the match is weak. Part of the rows lack a size; the others show once, few, many or a class for expanded clones.

v_call: TRBV5-1
d_call: -
clone_size: -
j_call: TRBJ1-3
cdr3_aa: CASSPTGSGNTIYF
cdr3_nt: TGCGCCAGCAGCCCGACAGGTTCTGGAAACACCATATATTTT

v_call: TRBV6-5
d_call: TRBD1
clone_size: -
j_call: TRBJ1-1
cdr3_aa: CASRQGSLNTEAFF
cdr3_nt: TGTGCCAGCAGACAGGGGAGCCTGAACACTGAAGCTTTCTTT

v_call: TRBV4-1
d_call: -
clone_size: -
j_call: TRBJ1-5
cdr3_aa: CASSHETGGNNQPQHF
cdr3_nt: TGCGCCAGCAGCCATGAAACAGGAGGGAACAATCAGCCCCAGCATTTT

v_call: TRBV5-4
d_call: TRBD1
clone_size: -
j_call: TRBJ2-1
cdr3_aa: CASSLVGRGSYNEQFF
cdr3_nt: TGTGCCAGCAGCTTGGTAGGCAGGGGGAGCTACAATGAGCAGTTCTTC

v_call: TRBV27
d_call: -
clone_size: -
j_call: TRBJ2-6
cdr3_aa: CASSLSGTTLWGANVLTF
cdr3_nt: TGTGCCAGCAGTTTATCGGGGACAACTCTCTGGGGGGCCAACGTCCTGACTTTC

v_call: TRBV3-1/TRBV3-2
d_call: -
clone_size: -
j_call: TRBJ1-1
cdr3_aa: CASSQALNTEAFF
cdr3_nt: TGTGCCAGCAGCCAAGCCCTCAACACTGAAGCTTTCTTT

v_call: TRBV7-6
d_call: -
clone_size: -
j_call: TRBJ1-2
cdr3_aa: CASSQDGGRYGYTF
cdr3_nt: TGTGCCAGCAGCCAAGACGGGGGGAGGTATGGCTACACCTTC

v_call: TRBV6-5
d_call: TRBD1
clone_size: -
j_call: TRBJ2-2
cdr3_aa: CASTRTGAPGELFF
cdr3_nt: TGTGCCAGCACCCGGACAGGGGCCCCCGGGGAGCTGTTTTTT

v_call: TRBV9
d_call: TRBD1
clone_size: few
j_call: TRBJ1-3
cdr3_aa: CASSGGGTGSGNTIYF
cdr3_nt: TGTGCCAGCAGCGGGGGAGGGACAGGCTCTGGAAACACCATATATTTT

v_call: TRBV27
d_call: -
clone_size: once
j_call: TRBJ1-6
cdr3_aa: CASSGDTLGNNSPLHF
cdr3_nt: TGTGCCAGCAGTGGGGACACTTTGGGTAATAATTCACCCCTCCACTTT

v_call: TRBV9
d_call: -
clone_size: -
j_call: TRBJ1-2
cdr3_aa: CASSVGIGGLRVGYTF
cdr3_nt: TGTGCCAGCAGCGTAGGAATCGGGGGACTGCGAGTGGGCTACACCTTC

v_call: TRBV19
d_call: -
clone_size: -
j_call: TRBJ2-1
cdr3_aa: CASSTSPLGLPKPDEQFF
cdr3_nt: TGTGCCAGTAGTACTTCGCCTCTGGGACTCCCAAAACCGGATGAGCAGTTCTTC

v_call: TRBV7-9
d_call: -
clone_size: -
j_call: TRBJ1-2
cdr3_aa: CASSLLWGALYTF
cdr3_nt: TGTGCCAGCAGCTTATTATGGGGAGCCTTATACACCTTC

v_call: TRBV9
d_call: -
clone_size: once
j_call: TRBJ2-5
cdr3_aa: CASSTDGGSAAETQYF
cdr3_nt: TGTGCCAGCAGCACCGATGGAGGGTCGGCAGCCGAGACCCAGTACTTC

v_call: TRBV11-2
d_call: TRBD1
clone_size: -
j_call: TRBJ2-1
cdr3_aa: CASSLTGNEQFF
cdr3_nt: TGTGCCAGCAGCTTGACAGGGAACGAGCAGTTCTTC

v_call: TRBV10-1
d_call: TRBD2
clone_size: -
j_call: TRBJ2-3
cdr3_aa: CASSGLPGLVLATQYF
cdr3_nt: TGCGCCAGCAGCGGCCTCCCTGGACTAGTCCTTGCTACGCAGTATTTT

v_call: TRBV6-5
d_call: -
clone_size: -
j_call: TRBJ1-2
cdr3_aa: CASRQSSNYGYTF
cdr3_nt: TGTGCCAGCAGACAGAGTTCTAACTATGGCTACACCTTC

v_call: TRBV6-1
d_call: TRBD1
clone_size: many
j_call: TRBJ1-1
cdr3_aa: CASSEGDRGWTEAFF
cdr3_nt: TGTGCCAGCAGTGAAGGGGACAGGGGTTGGACTGAAGCTTTCTTT

v_call: TRBV3-1/TRBV3-2
d_call: -
clone_size: -
j_call: TRBJ2-7
cdr3_aa: CASSQNREQYF
cdr3_nt: TGTGCCAGCAGCCAGAACAGGGAGCAGTACTTC

v_call: TRBV27
d_call: -
clone_size: -
j_call: TRBJ1-2
cdr3_aa: CASSSLSFNYGYTF
cdr3_nt: TGTGCCAGCAGTTCGCTAAGTTTTAACTATGGCTACACCTTC

v_call: TRBV7-3
d_call: -
clone_size: -
j_call: TRBJ2-3
cdr3_aa: CASSLGPLGRYTQYF
cdr3_nt: TGTGCCAGCAGCTTGGGCCCCCTGGGCCGTTATACGCAGTATTTT

v_call: TRBV5-1
d_call: -
clone_size: -
j_call: TRBJ1-3
cdr3_aa: CASSSSTVSGNTIYF
cdr3_nt: TGCGCCAGCAGCTCCTCGACAGTCTCTGGAAACACCATATATTTT

v_call: TRBV24-1
d_call: -
clone_size: -
j_call: TRBJ1-5
cdr3_aa: CATSDSRYRVNQPQHF
cdr3_nt: TGTGCCACCAGTGATTCCCGTTACAGGGTCAATCAGCCCCAGCATTTT

v_call: TRBV19
d_call: -
clone_size: -
j_call: TRBJ1-2
cdr3_aa: CASRPRQLLDGYTF
cdr3_nt: TGTGCCAGTAGACCCCGACAGCTACTCGATGGCTACACCTTC

v_call: TRBV3-1/TRBV3-2
d_call: TRBD1
clone_size: -
j_call: TRBJ1-5
cdr3_aa: CASSPNPGQQWPQHF
cdr3_nt: TGTGCCAGCAGCCCAAACCCGGGACAGCAATGGCCCCAGCATTTT

v_call: TRBV7-8
d_call: -
clone_size: -
j_call: TRBJ1-1
cdr3_aa: CASSRRTDTEAFF
cdr3_nt: TGTGCCAGCAGCCGCCGCACGGACACTGAAGCTTTCTTT

v_call: TRBV5-1
d_call: -
clone_size: -
j_call: TRBJ1-3
cdr3_aa: CASSLGQFGNTIYF
cdr3_nt: TGCGCCAGCAGCTTGGGGCAATTTGGAAACACCATATATTTT

v_call: TRBV19
d_call: -
clone_size: once
j_call: TRBJ1-2
cdr3_aa: CASSSARANYGYTF
cdr3_nt: TGTGCCAGTAGTAGCGCTCGAGCTAACTATGGCTACACCTTC

v_call: TRBV29-1
d_call: TRBD2
clone_size: -
j_call: TRBJ2-4
cdr3_aa: CSVVGGKAKNIQYF
cdr3_nt: TGCAGCGTTGTGGGAGGGAAAGCCAAAAACATTCAGTACTTC

v_call: TRBV5-4
d_call: TRBD2
clone_size: once
j_call: TRBJ2-1
cdr3_aa: CASSLGGGAYNEQFF
cdr3_nt: TGTGCCAGCAGCTTGGGCGGGGGGGCATACAATGAGCAGTTCTTC

v_call: TRBV2
d_call: -
clone_size: few
j_call: TRBJ1-2
cdr3_aa: CASTLGGDYGYTF
cdr3_nt: TGTGCCAGCACCCTAGGGGGAGACTATGGCTACACCTTC

v_call: TRBV5-1
d_call: TRBD2
clone_size: -
j_call: TRBJ2-5
cdr3_aa: CASSTSGGAVETQYF
cdr3_nt: TGCGCCAGCAGCACTAGCGGGGGGGCAGTCGAGACCCAGTACTTC

v_call: TRBV7-3
d_call: TRBD2
clone_size: -
j_call: TRBJ2-2
cdr3_aa: CASSLGLANTGELFF
cdr3_nt: TGTGCCAGCAGCTTGGGACTAGCGAACACCGGGGAGCTGTTTTTT

v_call: TRBV30
d_call: TRBD1
clone_size: -
j_call: TRBJ1-6
cdr3_aa: CAWSVWTGPGDPLHF
cdr3_nt: TGTGCCTGGAGTGTCTGGACAGGGCCAGGCGATCCCCTCCACTTT

v_call: TRBV5-4
d_call: TRBD1
clone_size: -
j_call: TRBJ2-5
cdr3_aa: CASSQGQGAAETQYF
cdr3_nt: TGTGCCAGCAGCCAAGGACAGGGGGCTGCGGAGACCCAGTACTTC

v_call: TRBV19
d_call: TRBD1
clone_size: -
j_call: TRBJ1-2
cdr3_aa: CASSMSDRVKGYTF
cdr3_nt: TGTGCCAGTAGTATGTCTGACAGGGTCAAGGGCTACACCTTC

v_call: TRBV2
d_call: TRBD1
clone_size: once
j_call: TRBJ1-2
cdr3_aa: CASSGDSVLSYGYTF
cdr3_nt: TGTGCCAGCAGTGGGGACAGTGTCTTATCGTATGGCTACACCTTC

v_call: TRBV5-1
d_call: TRBD2
clone_size: -
j_call: TRBJ2-1
cdr3_aa: CASSLPLAGRENEQFF
cdr3_nt: TGCGCCAGCAGCTTACCCCTAGCGGGCAGGGAGAATGAGCAGTTCTTC

v_call: TRBV6-1
d_call: -
clone_size: -
j_call: TRBJ1-1
cdr3_aa: CASSEDWARNTEAFF
cdr3_nt: TGTGCCAGCAGTGAAGACTGGGCCCGGAACACTGAAGCTTTCTTT

v_call: TRBV10-1
d_call: TRBD2
clone_size: -
j_call: TRBJ2-3
cdr3_aa: CASSEKKGGFSSGGTDTQYF
cdr3_nt: TGCGCCAGCAGTGAGAAGAAAGGGGGCTTTTCTAGCGGGGGCACAGATACGCAGTATTTT

v_call: TRBV3-1/TRBV3-2
d_call: TRBD2
clone_size: -
j_call: TRBJ2-5
cdr3_aa: CASSPGTSGTQYF
cdr3_nt: TGTGCCAGCAGCCCCGGGACTAGCGGTACCCAGTACTTC

v_call: TRBV5-5
d_call: -
clone_size: -
j_call: TRBJ1-5
cdr3_aa: CASSLVFGFNQPQHF
cdr3_nt: TGTGCCAGCAGCTTGGTGTTCGGGTTCAATCAGCCCCAGCATTTT

v_call: TRBV9
d_call: -
clone_size: -
j_call: TRBJ1-2
cdr3_aa: CASSEQGHGNYGYTF
cdr3_nt: TGTGCCAGCAGCGAGCAGGGACACGGTAACTATGGCTACACCTTC

v_call: TRBV18
d_call: -
clone_size: -
j_call: TRBJ2-2
cdr3_aa: CASSPWTVGIGELFF
cdr3_nt: TGTGCCAGCTCACCGTGGACAGTGGGGATTGGGGAGCTGTTTTTT

v_call: TRBV7-3
d_call: TRBD2
clone_size: -
j_call: TRBJ2-3
cdr3_aa: CASSFTSGDTQYF
cdr3_nt: TGTGCCAGCAGCTTTACTAGCGGAGATACGCAGTATTTT

v_call: TRBV24-1
d_call: -
clone_size: -
j_call: TRBJ2-2
cdr3_aa: CATSDYRGGSTGELFF
cdr3_nt: TGTGCCACCAGTGATTATCGGGGTGGGTCGACCGGGGAGCTGTTTTTT

v_call: TRBV19
d_call: TRBD1
clone_size: -
j_call: TRBJ2-5
cdr3_aa: CASSPRDRQETQYF
cdr3_nt: TGTGCCAGTAGTCCCCGGGACAGGCAAGAGACCCAGTACTTC

v_call: TRBV15
d_call: TRBD1
clone_size: -
j_call: TRBJ1-1
cdr3_aa: CATSRGQGAPNTEAFF
cdr3_nt: TGTGCCACCAGCAGAGGACAGGGGGCTCCTAACACTGAAGCTTTCTTT

v_call: TRBV3-1/TRBV3-2
d_call: -
clone_size: -
j_call: TRBJ2-3
cdr3_aa: CASSASTGDTQYF
cdr3_nt: TGTGCCAGCAGCGCGAGTACAGGGGATACGCAGTATTTT

v_call: TRBV7-9
d_call: TRBD1
clone_size: -
j_call: TRBJ2-5
cdr3_aa: CASSSDRGEETQYF
cdr3_nt: TGTGCCAGCAGCTCGGACAGGGGCGAAGAGACCCAGTACTTC